The rows below give T cell receptor beta chains drawn from one sample of a study of spatial heterogeneity in lung cancer. TCRdb re-analysed the 5' RACE reads in MiXCR, keeping a single row per CDR3 protein. The data contain 100,000 to 110,000 distinct CDR3 sequences, 4.4% of them singletons. The sequencing used lung tumor tissue, collected at surgery. The receptors stem from a male donor with early-stage non-small cell lung cancer. The conserved cysteine and the conserved F or W are not part of the CDR3 here.

j_call,v_call,cdr3_aa
TRBJ2-6,TRBV27,ASSLIPGANVLT
TRBJ1-2,TRBV5-6,ASSLVRFNYGYT
TRBJ2-4,TRBV7-2,ASSHGQGRFQY
TRBJ2-1,TRBV3-1,ASSQLTQDGEQF
TRBJ2-3,TRBV27,ASSLSRTGRDTQY
TRBJ1-3,TRBV28,ASSLHGGNTIY
TRBJ2-5,TRBV6-6,ASTPPGAGGGETQY
TRBJ1-2,TRBV28,ASSSAGSRGGYT
TRBJ1-1,TRBV12-3/TRBV12-4,ASTPWGRKEAF
TRBJ2-1,TRBV3-1,ASSQRRGIIEQF
TRBJ2-7,TRBV29-1,SVEDSDDYEQY
TRBJ2-5,TRBV6-5,ASAYSGARYRETQY
TRBJ1-2,TRBV20-1,SAKIGLDGYT
TRBJ2-1,TRBV4-1,ASSQDAPSRAYNEQF
TRBJ2-3,TRBV7-2,ASSVQAGGTDTQY
TRBJ2-7,TRBV27,ASSLYESSYEQY
TRBJ2-4,TRBV7-8,ASSVPGQGPLLAKNIQY
TRBJ2-3,TRBV10-3,AISESEGLADTQY
TRBJ2-1,TRBV11-2,ASRGPLKTVNEQF
TRBJ2-3,TRBV6-1,AVNRVITDTQY
TRBJ1-1,TRBV20-1,SARVPGANTEAF
TRBJ1-5,TRBV6-5,ASSYSAGHRDQPQH
TRBJ2-7,TRBV5-1,ASSFNTPYEQY
TRBJ1-1,TRBV3-1,ASSHRGRVLGAF
TRBJ2-5,TRBV12-3/TRBV12-4,ASSYRVETQY
TRBJ1-4,TRBV12-3/TRBV12-4,ASSLKGRNEKLF
TRBJ2-5,TRBV2,ASIWGLQETQY
TRBJ2-7,TRBV28,ASSLPSLEQY
TRBJ2-2,TRBV20-1,SARIILAGNTGELF
TRBJ2-7,TRBV20-1,SARDPGLASYEQY
TRBJ1-3,TRBV3-1,ASSQGHSGNTIY
TRBJ1-1,TRBV7-9,ASSRSIGVNTEAF
TRBJ1-2,TRBV20-1,SAAGGNYGYT
TRBJ2-1,TRBV5-5,ASSLGTSGSYNEQF
TRBJ1-2,TRBV7-2,ASSPAGGARYT